The 20 T cell receptor beta chains in this list originate from one sample, sequenced in a study of regulatory T cells in long-lasting Graves disease. According to the study, TCR beta libraries were built with iRepertoire HTBI primers and CDR3-region Arm-PCR. TCRdb re-derived calls from the multiplex PCR reads in MiXCR, one entry per CDR3 protein. The top ten hold 40% to 50% of the sample, which has 500,000 to 800,000 distinct CDR3 sequences, about 32% seen once. Time point reported: persistent/refractory GD, antithyroid drugs over 5 years with positive TRAb. From RNA extracted from PBMCs, the TCR library was made. The starting material was peripheral blood mononuclear cells (PBMCs), obtained when the disease was refractory, from a patient treated with antithyroid drugs. These receptors were taken from a female donor with Graves disease.

This clonotype showed up just once. The chain uses TRBV6-1 and TRBJ2-2; D is unclear. V was trimmed by 2 bases and J by 4 bases, leaving 11 bases between them. CDR3 length: 15 residues. The germline CDR1 and CDR2 sequences are MNHNS and SASEGT. CDR3 DNA sequence: TGTGCCAGCAGTGAAAAAAACACCTTCACCGGGGAGCTGTTTTTT. It specifies CASSEKNTFTGELFF.

This clonotype was recorded a few times. The chain uses TRBV10-3 and TRBJ1-2, with D unresolved. Germline V CDR1 and CDR2: ENHRY, SYGVKD. The CDR3 has 12 amino acids. Trimming left V 9 bases short and J 0 bases short, with 8 bases between. This chain's CDR3 is CAILRANYGYTF. The DNA of the CDR3 is TGTGCCATACTTCGAGCTAACTATGGCTACACCTTC.

The V gene is TRBV20-1, the J gene TRBJ2-7, with 9 nucleotides matching TRBD2. The CDR3 length is 15 residues. Germline V gives CDR1 DFQATT, CDR2 SNEGSKA (reference sequence). Trimming took 3 bases from V and 0 from J; bases not matched to a gene: 6. CDR3: CSASTLAGSSYEQYF. CDR3 DNA: TGCAGTGCTAGTACCCTAGCGGGAAGCTCCTACGAGCAGTACTTC.

The chain has TRBV29-1 and TRBJ1-2; TRBD1 might be the D (5 bases). V dropped 4 bases and J dropped 2 bases, with 14 bases sitting between them. The CDR3 length is 14 residues. CDR1 and CDR2 from the germline V gene are SQVTM and ANQGSEA. CDR3 bases: TGCAGCGTTGGAAAGGCGACAGCCAACTATGGCTACACCTTC. Translation: CSVGKATANYGYTF.

The table lists this clonotype with a few counts. A junction end diverges from the germline sequence, so it may reflect a read error. The chain employs TRBV7-2 and TRBJ1-6; TRBD1 agrees at 7 bases. The V gene's germline CDR1 is SGHTA and CDR2 FQGNSA. The CDR3 sequence is 17 residues long. CDR3 amino acids: CANSLLRGPRTNSPLHF. The CDR3 bases are TGTGCCAACAGCTTATTAAGGGGGCCTCGCACTAATTCACCCCTCCACTTT. The whole variable domain, filled in from reference TRBV7-2 and TRBJ1-6, reads GAGVSQSPSNKVTEKGKDVELRCDPISGHTALYWYRQSLGQGLEFLIYFQGNSAPDKSGLPSDRFSAERTGGSVSTLTIQRTQQEDSAVYLCANSLLRGPRTNSPLHFGNGTRLTVT.

This clonotype was observed a few times. This chain uses TRBV19 with TRBJ1-1, with D hard to call. The germline V and J ends were trimmed by 0 bases and 0 bases, with 8 bases remaining between them. CDR3 length: 15 residues. Per the germline V gene, CDR1 is LNHDA and CDR2 is SQIVND (reference sequence). The CDR3 bases are TGTGCCAGTAGTATAGATGGCAGATTGAACACTGAAGCTTTCTTT. It is translated as CASSIDGRLNTEAFF.

The chain uses TRBV7-3 and TRBJ1-1; TRBD1 is a possible D gene (6 bases). Germline-derived CDR1 and CDR2 are SGHTA and FQGTGA. CDR3 size: 15 residues. V lost 1 base and J 0 bases, leaving 9 bases between the germline ends. The CDR3 DNA sequence: TGTGCCAGCAGCTTAATAGGGGGAATGAACACTGAAGCTTTCTTT. Its protein is CASSLIGGMNTEAFF.

This clonotype was found a few times. This sequence joins TRBV10-3 and TRBJ1-1; TRBD1 is a possible D gene (5 bases). V lost 7 bases, J lost 5 bases, and 11 bases lay in between. Germline V gene sequence: CDR1 ENHRY, CDR2 SYGVKD. This CDR3 comprises 12 residues. This CDR3 is CAIMGQDTEAFF. The CDR3 coding sequence is TGTGCCATCATGGGGCAGGATACTGAAGCTTTCTTT.

V gene TRBV6-1 combines with J gene TRBJ1-1; unclear D gene. Trimming shortened V by 10 bases and J by 5 bases, and 11 bases separated the two germline ends. This CDR3 is built from 11 residues. Germline V gene lookup returns CDR1 MNHNS and CDR2 SASEGT. The CDR3, as DNA: TGTGCCATCAGCGTGGGGACTGAAGCTTTCTTT. Translation gives CAISVGTEAFF.

This clonotype was seen repeatedly, ten times or more. The CDR3 nucleotides read TGTGCCAGCACGGGGACAGGGCGAGAAAAACTGTTTTTT. Its protein is CASTGTGREKLFF. The rearrangement joins TRBV28 to TRBJ1-4; 9 nucleotides agree with TRBD1. Trimming at V came to 7 bases and at J to 8 bases, leaving 5 bases not matched to a gene. Germline assignment: CDR1 MDHEN and CDR2 SYDVKM. This CDR3 spans 13 amino acids. The variable domain in full, completed from reference TRBV28 and TRBJ1-4, reads DVKVTQSSRYLVKRTGEKVFLECVQDMDHENMFWYRQDPGLGLRLIYFSYDVKMKEKGDIPEGYSVSREKKERFSLILESASTNQTSMYLCASTGTGREKLFFGSGTQLSVL.

J is TRBJ1-3 and V is TRBV6-2 or TRBV6-3; 8 positions agree with TRBD1. The V gene's germline CDR1 is MNHEY and CDR2 SVGEGT. CDR3 length: 18 amino acids. The junction had 13 bases not matched to a gene; V was cut back by 6 bases and J by 0 bases. The CDR3 protein is CASSLSWGQGASGNTIYF. CDR3 DNA: TGTGCCAGCAGCCTCTCCTGGGGCCAGGGGGCCTCTGGAAACACCATATATTTT.

Comments on this clonotype: With a much larger clone just one base away, this may be a read error. It is likely a read error, because the conserved phenylalanine at the end of the CDR3 is missing. The genes are TRBV20-1 and TRBJ1-1, with D perhaps matching TRBD1 (5 bases). Trimming left V 3 bases short and J 1 base short, with 9 bases between. This CDR3 comprises 13 residues. CDR1 and CDR2 (germline): DFQATT, SNEGSKA (reference sequence). The CDR3 coding sequence is TGCAGTGCTAGGGCGCAGGGGAACACTGAAGCTTTCTTA. It encodes CSARAQGNTEAFL.

The rearrangement links TRBV11-2 to TRBJ2-3, with 10 positions matching TRBD2. V gave up 2 bases and J gave up 0 bases; unmatched junction bases: 5. CDR1 is SGHAT and CDR2 is FQNNGV in the germline V gene. The CDR3 is 17 amino acids. CDR3 protein: CASSLSVTSGSTDTQYF. As DNA, the CDR3 is TGTGCCAGCAGCTTATCCGTGACTAGCGGGAGCACAGATACGCAGTATTTT.

The V and J genes are TRBV7-2 and TRBJ1-2; possible D gene TRBD1, 5 bases. The CDR3 consists of 18 residues. V lost 5 bases and J lost 1, with 23 bases in between. The germline CDR1 and CDR2 sequences are SGHTA and FQGNSA. The CDR3 DNA sequence: TGTGCCAGCAGCCCCCCCCCCCAACCAGGGAAGAATAACTATGGCTACACCTTC. Translation: CASSPPPQPGKNNYGYTF.

The rearrangement joins TRBV20-1 to TRBJ1-2; 7 bases match TRBD1. Germline V CDR1 and CDR2: DFQATT, SNEGSKA (reference sequence). The CDR3 sequence is 10 residues long. Trimming took 6 bases from V and 9 from J; bases not matched to a gene: 4. The CDR3 DNA is TGCAGTGCCACGGGACAGAGCTACACCTTC. As protein: CSATGQSYTF.

The rearrangement links TRBV3-1 to TRBJ1-1; tentatively, D is TRBD1 (5 bases). V was cut by 3 bases and J by 11 bases, with 19 bases left in between. Germline loops: CDR1 LGHDT, CDR2 YNNKEL (reference sequence). The CDR3 has 14 residues. The DNA of the CDR3 is TGTGCCAGCAGCCACCTGACAGATTGGGGGAATGCTTTCTTT. This sequence encodes CASSHLTDWGNAFF.

This chain joins TRBV9 and TRBJ2-2; D is ambiguous. Deletions cut 4 bases from V and 4 bases from J, with 14 bases between. This CDR3 is 15 amino acids long. Germline lookup yields CDR1 SGDLS and CDR2 YYNGEE. The CDR3 nucleotides are TGTGCCAGCAGCCCCCTCGTTCAACTCACCGGGGAGCTGTTTTTT. Protein product: CASSPLVQLTGELFF.

This clonotype was seen only a few times. The chain carries TRBV7-9 and TRBJ1-6; weak D call: TRBD1 (6 bases). Trimming removed 5 bases from V and 10 bases from J, with 15 bases in between. The CDR3 runs 14 residues. Germline V gene sequence: CDR1 SEHNR, CDR2 FQNEAQ (reference sequence). CDR3 sequence reads: CASSQQGGPSPLHF. The CDR3 coding sequence is TGTGCCAGCAGCCAACAGGGTGGGCCGTCACCCCTCCACTTT.

This clonotype turned up a few times. V and J are TRBV2 and TRBJ1-2; D might be TRBD1 (5 bases). V was trimmed by 0 bases and J by 8 bases, leaving 7 bases between them. The CDR3 consists of 12 residues. The V gene's germline CDR1 is SNHLY and CDR2 FYNNEI. CDR3 loop: CASSEAGTGYTF. The DNA for the CDR3 is TGTGCCAGCAGTGAAGCAGGGACGGGCTACACCTTC. The whole variable domain, filled in from reference TRBV2 and TRBJ1-2, reads EPEVTQTPSHQVTQMGQEVILRCVPISNHLYFYWYRQILGQKVEFLVSFYNNEISEKSEIFDDQFSVERPDGSNFTLKIRSTKLEDSAMYFCASSEAGTGYTFGSGTRLTVV.

The chain links TRBV10-3 to TRBJ1-1; 7 nucleotides agree with TRBD1. Trimming at V came to 4 bases and at J to 5 bases, leaving 4 bases not matched to a gene. The CDR3 is made up of 13 amino acids. Germline CDR1 is ENHRY and CDR2 is SYGVKD. CDR3 sequence reads: CAISASGGTEAFF. CDR3 sequence (DNA): TGTGCCATCAGTGCTTCAGGGGGTACTGAAGCTTTCTTT.